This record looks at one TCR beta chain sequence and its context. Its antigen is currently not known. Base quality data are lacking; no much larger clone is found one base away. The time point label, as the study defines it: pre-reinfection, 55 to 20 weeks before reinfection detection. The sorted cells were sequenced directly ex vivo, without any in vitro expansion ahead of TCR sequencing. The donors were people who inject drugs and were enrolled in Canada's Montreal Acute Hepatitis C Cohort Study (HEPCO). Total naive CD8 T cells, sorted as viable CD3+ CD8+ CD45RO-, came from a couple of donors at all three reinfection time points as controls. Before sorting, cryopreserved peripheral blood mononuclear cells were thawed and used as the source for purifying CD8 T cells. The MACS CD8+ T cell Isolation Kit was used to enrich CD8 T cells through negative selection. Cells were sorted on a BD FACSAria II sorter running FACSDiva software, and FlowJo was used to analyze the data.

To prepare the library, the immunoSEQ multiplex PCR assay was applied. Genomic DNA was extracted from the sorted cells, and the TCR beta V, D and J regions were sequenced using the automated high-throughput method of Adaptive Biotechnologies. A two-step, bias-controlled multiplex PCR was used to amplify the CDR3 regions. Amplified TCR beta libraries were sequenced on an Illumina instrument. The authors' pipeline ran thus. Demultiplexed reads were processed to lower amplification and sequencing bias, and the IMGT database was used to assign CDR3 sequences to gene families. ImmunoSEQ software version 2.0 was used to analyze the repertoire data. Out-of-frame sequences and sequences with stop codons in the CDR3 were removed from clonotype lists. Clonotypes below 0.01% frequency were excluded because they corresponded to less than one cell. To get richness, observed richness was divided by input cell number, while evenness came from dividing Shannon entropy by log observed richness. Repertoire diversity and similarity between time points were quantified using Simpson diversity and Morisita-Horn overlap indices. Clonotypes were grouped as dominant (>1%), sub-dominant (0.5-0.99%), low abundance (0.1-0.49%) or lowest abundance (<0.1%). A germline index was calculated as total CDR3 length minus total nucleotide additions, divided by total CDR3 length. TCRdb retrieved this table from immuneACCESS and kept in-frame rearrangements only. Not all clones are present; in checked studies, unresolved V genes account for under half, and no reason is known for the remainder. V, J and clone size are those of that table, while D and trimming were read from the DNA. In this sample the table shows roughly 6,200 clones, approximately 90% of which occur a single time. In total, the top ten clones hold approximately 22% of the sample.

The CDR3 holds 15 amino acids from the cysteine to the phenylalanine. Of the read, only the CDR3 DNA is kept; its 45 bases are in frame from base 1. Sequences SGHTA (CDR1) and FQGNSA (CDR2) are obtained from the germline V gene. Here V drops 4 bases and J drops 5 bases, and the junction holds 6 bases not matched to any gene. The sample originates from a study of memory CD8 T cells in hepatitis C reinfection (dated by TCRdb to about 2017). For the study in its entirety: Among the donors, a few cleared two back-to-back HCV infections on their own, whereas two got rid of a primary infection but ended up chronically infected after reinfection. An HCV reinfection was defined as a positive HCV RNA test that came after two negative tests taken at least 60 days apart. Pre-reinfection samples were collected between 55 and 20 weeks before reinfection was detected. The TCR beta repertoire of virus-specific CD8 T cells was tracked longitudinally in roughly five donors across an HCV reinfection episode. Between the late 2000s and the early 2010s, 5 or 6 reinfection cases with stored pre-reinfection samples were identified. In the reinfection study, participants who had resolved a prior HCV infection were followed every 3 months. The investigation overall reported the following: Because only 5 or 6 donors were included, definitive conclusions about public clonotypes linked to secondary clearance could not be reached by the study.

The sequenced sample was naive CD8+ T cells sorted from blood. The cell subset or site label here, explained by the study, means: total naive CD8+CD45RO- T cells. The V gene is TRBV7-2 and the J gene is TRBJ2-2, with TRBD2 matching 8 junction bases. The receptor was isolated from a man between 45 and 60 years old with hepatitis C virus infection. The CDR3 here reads CASSSSGSRTGELFF. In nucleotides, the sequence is TGTGCCAGCAGCTCGAGCGGGAGTCGGACCGGGGAGCTGTTTTTT.